Listed here are 2 T cell receptor beta chains from one sample, sequenced in a study of tumour-infiltrating T cells in Burkitt lymphoma. Libraries were prepared by immunoSEQ multiplex PCR; TCRdb keeps only in-frame clonotypes and omits some of them. This table holds 7,700 or so clones, 65% to 75% found once. The sequencing input was tumor tissue. These receptors came from a human donor with diffuse large B-cell lymphoma.

This clone has just a few counts. CDR3 amino acids: CASSPGSYNEQFF. DNA of the CDR3: TGTGCCAGCAGCCCAGGGTCCTACAATGAGCAGTTCTTC. The V gene is TRBV7-8, the J gene TRBJ2-1; TRBD1 is a possible D gene (5 bases). Trimming took off 5 bases at V and 1 base at J, with 6 bases between the two ends. CDR3 size: 13 residues. Germline V gives CDR1 SGHVS, CDR2 FQNEAQ.

The V call is TRBV14, the J call TRBJ2-1; the D gene is possibly TRBD1 (7 bases). Trimming removed 2 bases at V and 9 bases at J, with 14 bases between. This CDR3 has 14 amino acids. CDR1 is SGHDN and CDR2 is FVKESK in the germline V gene. CDR3 protein: CASSQTVQGGEQFF. CDR3 nucleotide sequence: TGTGCCAGCAGCCAAACTGTCCAGGGGGGTGAGCAGTTCTTC.